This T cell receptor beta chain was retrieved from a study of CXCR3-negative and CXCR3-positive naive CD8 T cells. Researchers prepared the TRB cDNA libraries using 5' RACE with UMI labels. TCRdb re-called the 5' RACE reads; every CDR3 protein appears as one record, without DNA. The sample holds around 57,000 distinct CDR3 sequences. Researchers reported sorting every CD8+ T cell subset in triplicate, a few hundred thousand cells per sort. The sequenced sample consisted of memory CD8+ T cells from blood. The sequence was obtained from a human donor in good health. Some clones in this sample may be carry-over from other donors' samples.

CDR3 protein: CSVEGLGQGLIGYTF. J is TRBJ1-2 and V is TRBV29-1; the TRBD1 assignment by TCRdb is unverifiable without DNA. The V gene's germline CDR1 is SQVTM and CDR2 ANQGSEA. The CDR3 runs to 15 residues.